The next 24 T cell receptor beta chains were all read from a single sample in a study of blood T cell repertoires in COVID-19. Some clones are missing from TCRdb's copy, which holds only in-frame ones; the method was immunoSEQ multiplex PCR. The data show hundreds of thousands of clones, about nine tenths seen once. The sequenced sample was peripheral blood. Source of these receptors: a woman in her thirties with active or convalescent COVID-19.

J is TRBJ1-2 and V is TRBV6-5; a possible D gene is TRBD1 (6 bases). The CDR3 spans 13 residues. Germline V gene data show CDR1 as MNHEY and CDR2 as SVGAGI. Trimming stripped 4 bases from V and 6 bases from J, with 12 bases between. The CDR3 region has the DNA TGTGCCAGCAGTTCTCAGGGGACGGATGGCTACACCTTC. It codes for CASSSQGTDGYTF.

The V and J genes are TRBV19 and TRBJ2-7; 8 nucleotides match TRBD2. The CDR3 extends over 16 amino acids. Losses at the gene ends were 7 bases for V and 0 bases for J; bases not matched to a gene: 11. The germline gives CDR1 LNHDA, CDR2 SQIVND (reference sequence). The CDR3 reads CASMGPGGTSSYEQYF. CDR3 DNA sequence: TGTGCCAGTATGGGCCCGGGGGGGACCTCCTCCTACGAGCAGTACTTC.

V usage is TRBV29-1 and J usage is TRBJ2-3; TRBD2 matches 10 bases. The junction had 8 bases not matched to a gene; V was cut back by 5 bases and J by 3 bases. Germline V gene data show CDR1 as SQVTM and CDR2 as ANQGSEA. This CDR3 region has 15 residues. The CDR3 DNA reads TGCAGCGTTTTGCCCAGCGGGGGGGTTACAGATACGCAGTATTTT. Amino acid sequence: CSVLPSGGVTDTQYF.

The chain is built from TRBV4-1 and TRBJ2-1, with a tentative D call TRBD2 (6 bases). Germline-derived CDR1 and CDR2 are MGHRA and YSYEKL. The CDR3 is 17 residues long. V dropped 7 bases and J dropped 9 bases, with 28 bases sitting between them. The CDR3 spells CASTPLGSAAGGAEQFF. CDR3 coding DNA: TGCGCCAGCACACCTTTAGGCAGTGCGGCCGGGGGTGCTGAGCAGTTCTTC.

The chain links TRBV10-2 to TRBJ1-1; D perhaps matches TRBD1 (6 bases). Germline V lookup: CDR1 WSHSY, CDR2 SAAADI. V was cut by 3 bases and J by 0 bases, with 11 bases left in between. This CDR3 has 15 residues. For the CDR3, the DNA is TGCGCCAGCAGTGACAGGGGAGCCATGAACACTGAAGCTTTCTTT. Protein sequence: CASSDRGAMNTEAFF.

This clone has just a few counts. V and J are TRBV13 and TRBJ2-7; D gene uncertain. Looked up from germline, CDR1 is PRHDT and CDR2 is FYEKMQ (reference sequence). The CDR3 runs 13 residues. V lost 3 bases and J 0 bases, leaving 6 bases between the germline ends. CDR3 nucleotides: TGTGCCAGCAGCTTCACTGGCTCCTACGAGCAGTACTTC. As protein: CASSFTGSYEQYF.

The CDR3 is CASSIETSGSYEQYF. For the CDR3, the DNA is TGTGCCAGCAGCATCGAGACTAGCGGATCCTACGAGCAGTACTTC. The chain combines TRBV5-6 with TRBJ2-7, with 9 bases that match TRBD2. The germline V gene has CDR1 SGHDT and CDR2 YYEEEE. The V and J ends lost 4 bases and 1 base, in that order; junction bases with no gene match: 6. CDR3 length equals 15 residues.

This chain uses TRBV28 with TRBJ1-4; 7 bases line up with TRBD1. V lost 9 bases, J lost 4 bases, and 5 bases stayed unmatched. This CDR3 contains 13 residues. Germline lookup yields CDR1 MDHEN and CDR2 SYDVKM. Here the CDR3 reads CASEGQFNEKLFF. For the CDR3, the DNA is TGTGCCAGTGAGGGACAGTTTAATGAAAAACTGTTTTTT.

This chain joins TRBV3-1 (or the pseudogene TRBV3-2) and TRBJ1-2, with D unresolved. The V and J ends lost 5 bases and 4 bases respectively, with 17 bases between them. In germline, CDR1 is LGHDT, CDR2 YNNKEL (reference sequence). The CDR3 runs to 15 residues. The CDR3 sequence: CASSILQKKVYGYTF. As DNA, the CDR3 is TGTGCCAGCAGCATTCTACAGAAAAAAGTCTATGGCTACACCTTC.

The chain recombines TRBV10-2 with TRBJ1-1; D unclear. The V end lost 0 bases, the J end lost 2 bases, and 10 bases lay between the germline ends. The CDR3 spans 15 residues. The V gene's germline CDR1 is WSHSY and CDR2 SAAADI. This CDR3 reads CASSESSGSNTEAFF. For the CDR3, the DNA is TGCGCCAGCAGTGAGTCTTCGGGGTCTAACACTGAAGCTTTCTTT.

The V and J genes are TRBV10-3 and TRBJ2-3, with 8 bases that match TRBD1. V lost 4 bases and J lost 5; bases outside the gene matches: 5. The CDR3 totals 14 residues. Germline-derived CDR1 and CDR2 are ENHRY and SYGVKD. The CDR3 sequence is CAISGDRSGDTQYF. CDR3 nucleotides: TGTGCCATCAGTGGGGACAGGTCGGGAGATACGCAGTATTTT.

The chain combines TRBV27 with TRBJ2-1; 9 bases line up with TRBD2. CDR1 is MNHEY and CDR2 is SMNVEV in the germline V gene (reference sequence). V shed 5 bases and J 9 bases; nucleotides not matched to a gene: 5. The CDR3 extends over 13 amino acids. The CDR3 coding sequence is TGTGCCAGCAGTCCCGGGACTAGCACTGAGCAGTTCTTC. Its translation is CASSPGTSTEQFF.

The gene calls are TRBV5-4 and TRBJ2-1; TRBD1 matches 10 bases. CDR1 is SGHNT and CDR2 is YYREEE in the germline V gene (reference sequence). This CDR3 has 17 residues. The V and J ends lost 2 bases and 4 bases, in that order; junction bases with no gene match: 9. CDR3 bases: TGTGCCAGCAGCTTTACGATGACAGGGGGCGGTTACAATGAGCAGTTCTTC. Translated, it gives CASSFTMTGGGYNEQFF.

This chain connects TRBV3-1 (or the pseudogene TRBV3-2) to TRBJ1-2, with D perhaps matching TRBD1 (6 bases). Germline loops: CDR1 LGHDT, CDR2 YNNKEL (reference sequence). The CDR3 is 12 residues long. V was cut by 5 bases and J by 8 bases, with 12 bases left in between. The CDR3 DNA reads TGTGCCAGCAGCAGAACAGGGAGAGGCTACACCTTC. It is translated as CASSRTGRGYTF.

V gene TRBV5-4 combines with J gene TRBJ2-2; 11 bases agree with TRBD1. V was clipped by 1 base and J by 5 bases; unmatched bases: 7. The germline gives CDR1 SGHNT, CDR2 YYREEE (reference sequence). The CDR3 loop spans 17 amino acids. CDR3 bases: TGTGCCAGCAGCTTGCGTGTCGGACAGGGGGCTACCGGGGAGCTGTTTTTT. Its translation: CASSLRVGQGATGELFF.

The chain links TRBV5-6 to TRBJ1-1, with a tentative D call TRBD1 (6 bases). The CDR3 covers 17 residues. The V and J ends lost 5 bases and 1 base respectively, with 21 bases between them. In germline, CDR1 is SGHDT, CDR2 YYEEEE. CDR3 sequence: CASRPRGGALTNTEAFF. The CDR3 nucleotides are TGTGCCAGCAGACCTAGGGGGGGAGCCCTGACGAACACTGAAGCTTTCTTT.

The chain employs TRBV6-4 and TRBJ1-4; 9 nucleotides agree with TRBD1. Germline loops: CDR1 MRHNA, CDR2 SNTAGT. V was clipped by 4 bases and J by 5 bases; unmatched bases: 5. The CDR3 spans 15 residues. CDR3 DNA: TGTGCCAGCAGTGCCCGGACAGGGGTCAATGAAAAACTGTTTTTT. Encoded protein: CASSARTGVNEKLFF.

Only a few counts were recorded for this clone. The V gene is TRBV19, the J gene TRBJ1-1, with 7 bases identical to TRBD1. The CDR3 is 15 amino acids. Germline assignment: CDR1 LNHDA and CDR2 SQIVND (reference sequence). The V and J ends lost 6 bases and 0 bases, in that order; junction bases with no gene match: 7. The CDR3 DNA is TGTGCCAGTAGACTCCGGACAGGACTGAACACTGAAGCTTTCTTT. Its protein product is CASRLRTGLNTEAFF.

For the CDR3, the DNA is TGTGCCAGCAGGGAGGGCGGGGCAGATACGCAGTATTTT. This translates into CASREGGADTQYF. The chain combines TRBV6-5 with TRBJ2-3; D is possibly TRBD2 (6 bases). The germline V gene has CDR1 MNHEY and CDR2 SVGAGI. CDR3 length equals 13 residues. V was shortened by 6 bases and J by 4 bases, with 11 bases between the two germline ends.

V gene TRBV4-1 combines with J gene TRBJ1-4, with 7 bases lining up with TRBD1. The CDR3 spans 17 residues. Germline CDR1 is MGHRA and CDR2 is YSYEKL. Trimming removed 1 base from V and 0 bases from J; junction bases left unmatched: 5. The CDR3 DNA sequence: TGCGCCAGCAGCCAAGGTCTCCAGGGGGCAACTAATGAAAAACTGTTTTTT. Amino acid sequence: CASSQGLQGATNEKLFF.

The CDR3 region is CASSLTGTGGYGYTF. The CDR3 DNA follows: TGCGCCAGCAGCTTAACCGGGACAGGGGGTTATGGCTACACCTTC. The chain joins TRBV5-1 to TRBJ1-2; TRBD1 agrees at 11 bases. Trimming cost V 2 bases and J 5 bases; bases outside gene matches: 5. The CDR3 has 15 residues. From germline, CDR1 is SGHRS and CDR2 YFSETQ.

This chain uses TRBV6-5 with TRBJ1-2, with D perhaps matching TRBD1 (6 bases). Per the germline V gene, CDR1 is MNHEY and CDR2 is SVGAGI. CDR3 length: 15 residues. V lost 6 bases, J lost 0 bases, and 14 bases lay in between. CDR3 residues: CASRKSGGPNYGYTF. As DNA, the CDR3 is TGTGCCAGCAGGAAGTCCGGGGGGCCTAACTATGGCTACACCTTC.

The V and J genes are TRBV11-2 and TRBJ1-3; the D is unclear. The CDR3 extends over 15 amino acids. Trimming pared 6 bases from V and 3 bases from J, leaving 15 bases between. The germline gives CDR1 SGHAT, CDR2 FQNNGV. CDR3: CASRPAGSDGNTIYF. In nucleotides, the CDR3 is TGTGCCAGCAGGCCGGCGGGGTCTGATGGAAACACCATATATTTT.

The chain couples TRBV7-9 to TRBJ2-7; 9 bases align to TRBD2. Trimming took 1 base from V and 3 from J; bases not matched to a gene: 7. Germline CDR1 and CDR2: SEHNR and FQNEAQ (reference sequence). The CDR3 sequence is 16 residues long. The CDR3 sequence is CASSLGSGGPVYEQYF. The CDR3 nucleotides are TGTGCCAGCAGCTTAGGTAGCGGGGGCCCTGTCTACGAGCAGTACTTC.